The 29 T cell receptor beta chains presented below share a single source sample, sequenced in a study of blood T cell repertoires in COVID-19. Method: immunoSEQ multiplex PCR; TCRdb's copy keeps in-frame clones and lacks some. The sample carries some 270,000 clones, about 86% recorded once. Sequencing was carried out using PBMCs or T cells enriched from blood (not recorded which). These receptors all stem from a man in his fifties who had recovered from COVID-19.

This clone has just a few counts. The chain couples TRBV10-2 to TRBJ2-1; TRBD2 aligns across 14 bases. The CDR3 loop spans 15 amino acids. The V gene's germline CDR1 is WSHSY and CDR2 SAAADI. J was trimmed by 8 bases and V by 5 bases; bases with no gene match: 5. The CDR3 is CASSTATSGRDEQFF. CDR3 nucleotide sequence: TGCGCCAGCAGTACGGCGACTAGCGGGAGGGATGAGCAGTTCTTC.

The chain carries TRBV11-1 and TRBJ1-2; possible D gene TRBD1, 6 bases. The V gene's germline CDR1 is SGHAT and CDR2 FQDESV (reference sequence). V shed 8 bases and J shed 7 bases, with 14 bases lying between them. This CDR3 is 12 amino acids long. The CDR3 DNA is TGTGCCAGCGGGGACATCGGTAGTGGCTACACCTTC. Translated: CASGDIGSGYTF.

The chain is built from TRBV5-4 and TRBJ2-1; a possible D gene is TRBD2 (6 bases). Germline values: CDR1 SGHNT, CDR2 YYREEE (reference sequence). The V gene lost 4 bases and the J gene lost 0 bases, with 20 bases spanning the gap. This CDR3 has 18 residues. The CDR3 DNA reads TGTGCCAGCAGCCCGGGCCCTATCGGGAGTAGCTCCTACAATGAGCAGTTCTTC. This codes for CASSPGPIGSSSYNEQFF. The full variable domain, completed using reference TRBV5-4 and TRBJ2-1, is ETGVTQSPTHLIKTRGQQVTLRCSSQSGHNTVSWYQQALGQGPQFIFQYYREEENGRGNFPPRFSGLQFPNYSSELNVNALELDDSALYLCASSPGPIGSSSYNEQFFGPGTRLTVL.

The chain couples TRBV25-1 to TRBJ1-2, with a tentative D call TRBD1 (5 bases). The CDR3 spans 12 residues. With 2 bases removed from V and 7 bases from J, the gap between germline ends came to 8 bases. Germline loops: CDR1 MGHDK, CDR2 SYGVNS. CDR3 amino acids: CASSEQGGGYTF. CDR3 nucleotide sequence: TGTGCCAGCAGTGAACAGGGTGGTGGCTACACCTTC.

The gene calls are TRBV7-9 and TRBJ2-7, with D maybe TRBD2 (5 bases). V lost 5 bases to trimming and J lost 0 bases, with 17 bases between them. This CDR3 is 16 amino acids long. Germline V gene data show CDR1 as SEHNR and CDR2 as FQNEAQ (reference sequence). This CDR3 reads CASSSGEWVSSYEQYF. The CDR3 nucleotides read TGTGCCAGCAGCAGCGGAGAGTGGGTAAGCTCCTACGAGCAGTACTTC.

The chain carries TRBV19 and TRBJ1-2; tentative D call: TRBD1 (5 bases). The CDR3 consists of 14 residues. Looked up from germline, CDR1 is LNHDA and CDR2 is SQIVND (reference sequence). V lost 5 bases and J lost 4, with 14 bases in between. The CDR3 reads CASSHGAASYGYTF. The CDR3 DNA is TGTGCCAGTAGTCATGGGGCGGCTAGCTATGGCTACACCTTC.

The genes are TRBV5-1 and TRBJ2-7; maybe TRBD1 (5 bases). Trimming removed 4 bases at V and 0 bases at J, with 14 bases between. Germline V gene sequence: CDR1 SGHRS, CDR2 YFSETQ. CDR3 length equals 15 residues. The CDR3 spells CASSLNSGSSYEQYF. In DNA form, the CDR3 reads TGCGCCAGCAGCCTGAACTCAGGGTCCTCCTACGAGCAGTACTTC.

This chain uses TRBV6-4 with TRBJ2-3; 7 nucleotides match TRBD2. The CDR3 runs to 16 residues. Germline trimming cut 5 bases from V and 0 bases from J; bases unmatched to any gene: 8. In germline, CDR1 is MRHNA, CDR2 SNTAGT. In DNA form, the CDR3 reads TGTGCCAGCAGTCCGCTAGCGGCTACTAGCACAGATACGCAGTATTTT. This codes for CASSPLAATSTDTQYF.

V and J are TRBV5-8 and TRBJ2-7; TRBD1 agrees at 8 bases. CDR3 length: 15 amino acids. After removal of 4 bases from V and 6 bases from J, the junction contained 12 bases not matched to a gene. CDR1 and CDR2 from the germline V gene are SGHTS and YDEGEE. CDR3 in amino acids: CASSIGPLDRGEQYF. Written as DNA, the CDR3 is TGTGCCAGCAGCATTGGCCCTCTAGACAGGGGCGAGCAGTACTTC.

This sequence joins TRBV25-1 and TRBJ1-1, with 12 bases fitting TRBD1. The V gene end was trimmed by 6 bases and the J gene end by 5 bases; junction bases not matched to a gene: 10. Germline CDR1 is MGHDK and CDR2 is SYGVNS. The length of the CDR3 is 16 residues. CDR3 sequence (DNA): TGTGCCAGCAGGAGCAGGGGACAGGGGGCCTGGACTGAAGCTTTCTTT. Protein product: CASRSRGQGAWTEAFF.

The sample holds a few counts of this clone. The V call is TRBV28, the J call TRBJ1-4, with D perhaps TRBD1 (6 bases). Germline V gene lookup returns CDR1 MDHEN and CDR2 SYDVKM. Trimming pared 4 bases from V and 8 bases from J, leaving 14 bases between. The CDR3 is 14 residues long. In DNA form, the CDR3 reads TGTGCCAGCAGTTCGCAGGGGCTGAGAGAAAAACTGTTTTTT. Its protein is CASSSQGLREKLFF.

This clone was detected ten times or more. This rearrangement joins TRBV30 to TRBJ1-6; maybe TRBD1 (5 bases). Deletions cut 2 bases from V and 7 bases from J, with 18 bases between. The CDR3 loop spans 16 amino acids. From germline, CDR1 is GTSNPN and CDR2 SVGIG (reference sequence). CDR3 in DNA: TGTGCCTGGAGTACAGGTCCTGCCCCGCGGAATTCACCCCTCCACTTT. This sequence encodes CAWSTGPAPRNSPLHF.

The CDR3 reads CASSHRRQGTQYF. The CDR3, as DNA: TGTGCCAGCAGCCACCGAAGACAGGGTACGCAGTATTTT. The chain employs TRBV14 and TRBJ2-3; TRBD1 agrees at 7 bases. The germline V gene encodes CDR1 SGHDN and CDR2 FVKESK. CDR3 length: 13 residues. Trimming cost V 3 bases and J 8 bases; bases outside gene matches: 5.

CDR3 in DNA: TGTGCCAGCAGCTTAGTCGGCGGAAATGAAAAACTGTTTTTT. Its protein product is CASSLVGGNEKLFF. The rearrangement joins TRBV11-2 to TRBJ1-4; D remains unclear. The CDR3 loop spans 14 amino acids. The V end lost 1 base, the J end lost 5 bases, and 8 bases lay between the germline ends. Germline CDR1 and CDR2: SGHAT and FQNNGV.

CDR3 region: CASSITGGRETQYF. CDR3 DNA: TGTGCCAGTAGTATAACAGGGGGCCGGGAGACCCAGTACTTC. This chain connects TRBV19 to TRBJ2-5; 9 positions agree with TRBD1. This CDR3 has 14 residues. V lost 2 bases and J lost 5; bases outside the gene matches: 3. Germline-derived CDR1 and CDR2 are LNHDA and SQIVND (reference sequence).

The genes are TRBV6-5 and TRBJ2-2, with D perhaps matching TRBD2 (5 bases). Germline assignment: CDR1 MNHEY and CDR2 SVGAGI. The CDR3 extends over 13 amino acids. V lost 8 bases and J 2 bases, leaving 9 bases between the germline ends. CDR3 DNA sequence: TGTGCCAGCCGGGATTTTAACACCGGGGAGCTGTTTTTT. Translating it yields CASRDFNTGELFF.

This clone has just one count. CDR3 sequence (DNA): TGTGCCAGCAGCCTAATATCCGGGACAGCGATGAACACTGAAGCTTTCTTT. This translates into CASSLISGTAMNTEAFF. The rearrangement links TRBV11-2 to TRBJ1-1; 7 bases line up with TRBD1. V gave up 5 bases and J gave up 0 bases; unmatched junction bases: 12. The CDR3 runs to 17 residues. Germline V gene lookup returns CDR1 SGHAT and CDR2 FQNNGV. Drawing the rest from reference TRBV11-2 and TRBJ1-1, the complete variable domain is EAGVAQSPRYKIIEKRQSVAFWCNPISGHATLYWYQQILGQGPKLLIQFQNNGVVDDSQLPKDRFSAERLKGVDSTLKIQPAKLEDSAVYLCASSLISGTAMNTEAFFGQGTRLTVV.

CDR3 sequence reads: CASSLTRSAEKLFF. In DNA, the CDR3 is TGTGCCAGCAGTTTGACGAGGAGTGCGGAAAAACTGTTTTTT. This chain connects TRBV27 to TRBJ1-4; D ambiguous. The CDR3 contains 14 residues. Germline CDR1 and CDR2: MNHEY and SMNVEV (reference sequence). Trimming left V 3 bases short and J 8 bases short, with 13 bases between.

The gene calls are TRBV11-3 and TRBJ2-1, with 12 bases identical to TRBD2. V was pared by 6 bases and J by 8 bases, with 8 bases of the junction left unmatched. The CDR3 sequence is 15 residues long. Per germline, CDR1 SGHNT and CDR2 YENEEA. The CDR3 DNA reads as TGTGCCAGCAGAAGACTAGCGGGAGTTGAAGATGAGCAGTTCTTC. It translates to CASRRLAGVEDEQFF.

The V call is TRBV2, the J call TRBJ2-2; TRBD1 aligns across 11 bases. This CDR3 comprises 16 residues. Trimming took 9 bases from V and 5 from J; bases not matched to a gene: 11. Germline lookup yields CDR1 SNHLY and CDR2 FYNNEI. The CDR3 DNA follows: TGTGCCAGATCTTCTACCGGGACAGGGGGAACCGGGGAGCTGTTTTTT. It specifies CARSSTGTGGTGELFF. Variable domain in full (rest from reference TRBV2 and TRBJ2-2): EPEVTQTPSHQVTQMGQEVILRCVPISNHLYFYWYRQILGQKVEFLVSFYNNEISEKSEIFDDQFSVERPDGSNFTLKIRSTKLEDSAMYFCARSSTGTGGTGELFFGEGSRLTVL.

The chain couples TRBV24-1 to TRBJ2-7; 11 bases line up with TRBD1. Germline-derived CDR1 and CDR2 are KGHDR and SFDVKD. The length of the CDR3 is 16 residues. Trimming at V came to 3 bases and at J to 5 bases, leaving 8 bases not matched to a gene. In DNA form, the CDR3 reads TGTGCCACCAGTGATCCGGCAGGGACAGGGGGGGACGAGCAGTACTTC. Translated: CATSDPAGTGGDEQYF.

The V call is TRBV7-8, the J call TRBJ2-2; perhaps TRBD2 as D (6 bases). Between the trimmed V and J ends, which lost 4 bases and 8 bases, there was a span of 20 bases. The CDR3 has 16 amino acids. The germline CDR1 and CDR2 sequences are SGHVS and FQNEAQ. CDR3 nucleotide sequence: TGTGCCAGCAGCTCCCCGGGAGCGGACAATGCTGGGGAGCTGTTTTTT. Amino acid sequence: CASSSPGADNAGELFF. The full variable domain, in which reference TRBV7-8 and TRBJ2-2 provide the parts outside the CDR3, is GAGVSQSPRYKVAKRGQDVALRCDPISGHVSLFWYQQALGQGPEFLTYFQNEAQLDKSGLPSDRFFAERPEGSVSTLKIQRTQQEDSAVYLCASSSPGADNAGELFFGEGSRLTVL.

The chain carries TRBV12-2 and TRBJ2-7; the table assigns TRBD1, which was not confirmed against the DNA. TRBV12-2 is an annotated pseudogene. CDR3 length equals 13 residues. The CDR3 nucleotides are TGTGCAAGTCGCTTTTATTCAGTCAACGAGCAGTACTTC. It specifies CASRFYSVNEQYF.

The chain uses TRBV10-3 and TRBJ1-1; 7 bases are shared with TRBD1. The V and J ends lost 10 bases and 4 bases, in that order; junction bases with no gene match: 6. CDR3 length equals 12 residues. Germline CDR1 reads ENHRY; CDR2 reads SYGVKD. The CDR3 region is CATDREGTEAFF. CDR3 nucleotides: TGTGCCACCGACAGGGAAGGCACTGAAGCTTTCTTT.

The rearrangement joins TRBV18 to TRBJ1-5, with 9 bases identical to TRBD1. The trim removed 2 bases at V and 4 bases at J, leaving 9 bases unmatched. This CDR3 has 17 residues. The germline gives CDR1 KGHSH, CDR2 LQKENI. The CDR3: CASSPATSGQGNQPQHF. CDR3 nucleotide sequence: TGTGCCAGCTCACCAGCCACCTCGGGACAGGGAAATCAGCCCCAGCATTTT.

J is TRBJ2-3 and V is TRBV20-1; 7 bases agree with TRBD1. Germline loops: CDR1 DFQATT, CDR2 SNEGSKA (reference sequence). J was trimmed by 3 bases and V by 4 bases; bases with no gene match: 4. The CDR3 spans 13 residues. CDR3 protein: CSATDRVTDTQYF. Here the CDR3 DNA reads TGCAGTGCTACTGACAGGGTGACAGATACGCAGTATTTT.

V is TRBV7-2 and J is TRBJ1-5, with TRBD1 as a possible D gene (5 bases). CDR1 is SGHTA, CDR2 FQGNSA, per germline. This CDR3 has 14 residues. V dropped 5 bases and J dropped 5 bases, with 13 bases sitting between them. The CDR3 nucleotides read TGTGCCAGCAGCGTCAATTGGGGCCATCAGCCCCAGCATTTT. The encoded protein is CASSVNWGHQPQHF.

The chain recombines TRBV10-3 with TRBJ2-3, with 12 bases identical to TRBD2. Per the germline V gene, CDR1 is ENHRY and CDR2 is SYGVKD. The CDR3 runs to 14 residues. After removal of 7 bases from V and 5 bases from J, the junction contained 4 bases not matched to a gene. This CDR3 is CAITETSGGDTQYF. CDR3 nucleotides: TGTGCCATCACCGAGACTAGCGGGGGAGATACGCAGTATTTT.

The chain links TRBV7-2 to TRBJ2-1; 9 bases are a match to TRBD2. The V and J ends lost 4 bases and 8 bases, in that order; junction bases with no gene match: 9. Germline CDR1 and CDR2: SGHTA and FQGNSA. This CDR3 region has 15 residues. The CDR3 region is CASSSRAGGVYEQFF. The DNA of the CDR3 is TGTGCCAGCAGCTCCCGGGCGGGGGGGGTGTATGAGCAGTTCTTC.